Sequencing of this T cell receptor beta chain was carried out in a study of blood T cell repertoires in COVID-19. About the research overall: The samples span acute and convalescent COVID-19 from the United States, Italy and Spain.

This clone was counted only a few times. Patients from Seattle were sampled longitudinally, starting during active infection. Methods used by the authors: Estimation of nucleated cell counts relied on the amplification of reference gene primers. Some clones are missing from TCRdb's copy, which holds only in-frame ones; the method was immunoSEQ multiplex PCR. D and trimming were read from the DNA, whereas the V and J calls and clone size are those reported in that table. Of about 260,000 clones listed, over 75% were seen once; the top ten hold roughly 10%. The clonotype was recovered from a woman aged 70-85 years with COVID-19, enrolled during active disease. Input material: peripheral blood.

CDR3 coding DNA: TGTGCCAGCAGTCAACATACCCCATGGGGGGTTGGCACTGAAGCTTTCTTT. Amino acids: CASSQHTPWGVGTEAFF. This chain connects TRBV28 to TRBJ1-1, with TRBD1 as a possible D gene (5 bases). The CDR3 is made up of 17 amino acids. The germline gives CDR1 MDHEN, CDR2 SYDVKM. The V and J ends lost 5 bases and 4 bases respectively, with 23 bases between them.